This entry lists 31 T cell receptor beta chains sequenced from one sample in a study of blood T cell repertoires in COVID-19. Sequenced by immunoSEQ multiplex PCR; TCRdb stores in-frame clones only, minus some. The sample has some 96,000 clones, 86% seen once. The sample comprised peripheral blood. The receptors stem from a man aged 50-60 years with acute or convalescent COVID-19.

V usage is TRBV7-8 and J usage is TRBJ1-6, with D tentatively TRBD1 (5 bases). The CDR3 has 14 residues. Germline loops: CDR1 SGHVS, CDR2 FQNEAQ. V lost 5 bases and J lost 4, with 9 bases in between. The CDR3 DNA reads as TGTGCCAGCAGCCGGGACTCATATAATTCACCCCTCCACTTT. It encodes CASSRDSYNSPLHF.

This rearrangement joins TRBV5-1 to TRBJ1-1, with D hard to call. The V and J ends lost 1 base and 1 base respectively, with 11 bases between them. Germline values: CDR1 SGHRS, CDR2 YFSETQ. The CDR3 loop spans 15 amino acids. The CDR3: CASSLIQNTNTEAFF. The CDR3, as DNA: TGCGCCAGCAGCTTGATACAGAATACGAACACTGAAGCTTTCTTT.

The gene calls are TRBV30 and TRBJ2-3; tentatively, D is TRBD2 (5 bases). The length of the CDR3 is 15 residues. V was trimmed by 1 base and J by 5 bases, leaving 16 bases between them. Germline V gene data show CDR1 as GTSNPN and CDR2 as SVGIG (reference sequence). The CDR3 loop is CAWSGSGGRVDTQYF. The CDR3 nucleotides read TGTGCCTGGAGTGGCTCGGGCGGGCGGGTAGATACGCAGTATTTT.

The V and J genes are TRBV6-5 and TRBJ2-7; D possibly corresponds to TRBD2 (5 bases). This CDR3 is 13 amino acids long. Germline V gene sequence: CDR1 MNHEY, CDR2 SVGAGI. Trimming removed 5 bases at V and 3 bases at J, with 11 bases between. The CDR3 coding sequence is TGTGCCAGCAGTCGGCCTAGCTTCTACGAGCAGTACTTC. It codes for CASSRPSFYEQYF.

This chain joins TRBV27 and TRBJ1-2; D is possibly TRBD1 (5 bases). The germline gives CDR1 MNHEY, CDR2 SMNVEV (reference sequence). V was clipped by 5 bases and J by 3 bases, with 31 bases between them. CDR3 length: 20 amino acids. The CDR3 DNA reads TGTGCCAGCAGTGCCACTCTAACGTTCCAGTGGGCAGGGCAGGACTATGGCTACACCTTC. This gives the protein CASSATLTFQWAGQDYGYTF.

The chain couples TRBV10-2 to TRBJ2-7, with a tentative D call TRBD2 (5 bases). From germline, CDR1 is WSHSY and CDR2 SAAADI. V shed 7 bases and J shed 0 bases, with 10 bases lying between them. The CDR3 has 13 amino acids. The CDR3 loop reads CASKGLNSYEQYF. The CDR3 bases are TGCGCCAGCAAAGGACTGAACTCCTACGAGCAGTACTTC.

The chain has TRBV11-2 and TRBJ2-5; D gene uncertain. The CDR3 is 12 residues long. Germline assignment: CDR1 SGHAT and CDR2 FQNNGV. V was shortened by 1 base and J by 5 bases, with 5 bases between the two germline ends. The CDR3 bases are TGTGCCAGCAGCTTAGTCCGGGAGACCCAGTACTTC. It specifies CASSLVRETQYF. Full variable domain (missing parts from reference TRBV11-2 and TRBJ2-5): EAGVAQSPRYKIIEKRQSVAFWCNPISGHATLYWYQQILGQGPKLLIQFQNNGVVDDSQLPKDRFSAERLKGVDSTLKIQPAKLEDSAVYLCASSLVRETQYFGPGTRLLVL.

The table lists this clone with a count of one. The chain couples TRBV15 to TRBJ1-1; D is uncertain. Trimming cost V 1 base and J 2 bases, with 5 bases left between them. CDR1 and CDR2 from the germline V gene are LNHNV and YYDKDF (reference sequence). CDR3 length: 13 amino acids. The CDR3 sequence: CATSRATNTEAFF. The CDR3 region has the DNA TGTGCCACCAGCAGAGCCACAAACACTGAAGCTTTCTTT. Variable domain in full (rest from reference TRBV15 and TRBJ1-1): DAMVIQNPRYQVTQFGKPVTLSCSQTLNHNVMYWYQQKSSQAPKLLFHYYDKDFNNEADTPDNFQSRRPNTSFCFLDIRSPGLGDTAMYLCATSRATNTEAFFGQGTRLTVV.

CDR3 in amino acids: CASSRYTEAFF. The CDR3 DNA is TGTGCCAGCAGTCGTTACACTGAAGCTTTCTTT. The chain couples TRBV6-2 or TRBV6-3 to TRBJ1-1, with D hard to call. V gave up 5 bases and J gave up 3 bases, with 4 bases separating them. The CDR3 is 11 amino acids. Germline V gives CDR1 MNHEY, CDR2 SVGEGT.

The rearrangement uses TRBV5-1 and TRBJ2-3; 8 positions match TRBD1. In germline, CDR1 is SGHRS, CDR2 YFSETQ. CDR3 size: 16 residues. J lost 5 bases, V lost 4 bases, and 12 bases had no gene match. The CDR3 DNA reads as TGCGCCAGCAGCACGCGACAGGGGCAGCGAGGAGATACGCAGTATTTT. Translated: CASSTRQGQRGDTQYF. The entire variable domain, with the rest obtained from reference TRBV5-1 and TRBJ2-3, is as follows: KAGVTQTPRYLIKTRGQQVTLSCSPISGHRSVSWYQQTPGQGLQFLFEYFSETQRNKGNFPGRFSGRQFSNSRSEMNVSTLELGDSALYLCASSTRQGQRGDTQYFGPGTRLTVL.

The rearrangement joins TRBV5-1 to TRBJ2-7; the match to TRBD2 covers 9 bases. Germline lookup yields CDR1 SGHRS and CDR2 YFSETQ. With 4 bases clipped from V and 3 bases from J, the junction kept 8 bases outside the gene matches. This CDR3 has 15 amino acids. CDR3 loop: CASSPVVTSGYEQYF. Here the CDR3 DNA reads TGCGCCAGCAGCCCCGTTGTGACTAGCGGCTACGAGCAGTACTTC.

The J gene is TRBJ2-3, the V gene TRBV4-2; D gene uncertain. The CDR3 covers 12 residues. V lost 1 base to trimming and J lost 4 bases, with 3 bases between them. Germline lookup yields CDR1 LGHNA and CDR2 YNFKEQ. The CDR3 protein is CASSQVADTQYF. The CDR3 DNA reads TGTGCCAGCAGCCAAGTCGCAGATACGCAGTATTTT.

The chain uses TRBV13 and TRBJ2-1; no clear D. V lost 5 bases, J lost 2 bases, and 13 bases lay in between. CDR1 and CDR2 (germline): PRHDT, FYEKMQ (reference sequence). The CDR3 is made up of 15 amino acids. The CDR3 sequence is CASSAPGAAYNEQFF. CDR3 coding DNA: TGTGCCAGCAGCGCCCCGGGTGCGGCCTACAATGAGCAGTTCTTC.

The chain combines TRBV15 with TRBJ1-4; D might be TRBD1 (5 bases). The V gene's germline CDR1 is LNHNV and CDR2 YYDKDF (reference sequence). V lost 4 bases and J 5 bases, leaving 14 bases between the germline ends. The CDR3 loop spans 15 amino acids. The CDR3 reads CATSTSGRENEKLFF. CDR3 bases: TGTGCCACCAGCACCTCAGGCAGGGAAAATGAAAAACTGTTTTTT.

This clone was counted once. V and J are TRBV7-9 and TRBJ1-5, with 7 bases fitting TRBD1. V dropped 6 bases and J dropped 3; count of bases not matched to a gene: 5. Per germline, CDR1 SEHNR and CDR2 FQNEAQ (reference sequence). The CDR3 contains 14 residues. The DNA of the CDR3 is TGTGCCAGCAGTCAGGGGGTGAACAATCAGCCCCAGCATTTT. Its translation: CASSQGVNNQPQHF.

The rearrangement joins TRBV24-1 to TRBJ2-2; 9 bases line up with TRBD1. The V and J ends lost 6 bases and 3 bases, in that order; junction bases with no gene match: 7. Per germline, CDR1 KGHDR and CDR2 SFDVKD. This CDR3 is 16 amino acids long. CDR3 bases: TGTGCCACCAGTCAAACCGGGACAGGGCACACCGGGGAGCTGTTTTTT. Its protein product is CATSQTGTGHTGELFF.

The chain has TRBV9 and TRBJ2-2; 7 bases match TRBD2. Germline V CDR1 and CDR2: SGDLS, YYNGEE. The CDR3 sequence is 18 residues long. The ends lost 0 bases at V and 7 bases at J; junction bases unmatched: 15. The CDR3 here is CASSVALRVAGVGGELFF. CDR3 coding DNA: TGTGCCAGCAGCGTAGCCCTGAGGGTAGCGGGCGTGGGCGGGGAGCTGTTTTTT.

This chain links TRBV18 with TRBJ2-5; D is possibly TRBD2 (5 bases). Germline lookup yields CDR1 KGHSH and CDR2 LQKENI. V was clipped by 4 bases and J by 5 bases, with 11 bases between them. CDR3 length: 13 amino acids. Here the CDR3 DNA reads TGTGCCAGCTCACGTGGACTGCCGGAGACCCAGTACTTC. Translated, it gives CASSRGLPETQYF.

V is TRBV4-1 and J is TRBJ1-2; D may be TRBD1 (6 bases). Germline V gives CDR1 MGHRA, CDR2 YSYEKL. This CDR3 spans 16 amino acids. V gave up 0 bases and J gave up 8 bases, with 19 bases separating them. The CDR3 coding sequence is TGCGCCAGCAGCCAAGATACGACTCAGGGGTATAGGGGCTACACCTTC. Amino acids: CASSQDTTQGYRGYTF.

The chain recombines TRBV2 with TRBJ1-1, with D possibly being TRBD1 (5 bases). The CDR3 sequence is 13 residues long. The V end lost 2 bases, the J end lost 1 base, and 5 bases lay between the germline ends. Germline CDR1 is SNHLY and CDR2 is FYNNEI. CDR3 in DNA: TGTGCCAGCAGTGAAAGGGGGAACACTGAAGCTTTCTTT. This sequence encodes CASSERGNTEAFF.

V usage is TRBV25-1 and J usage is TRBJ2-7, with D tentatively TRBD2 (6 bases). V lost 3 bases to trimming and J lost 5 bases, with 14 bases between them. Germline loops: CDR1 MGHDK, CDR2 SYGVNS. The CDR3 loop spans 14 amino acids. The CDR3 spells CASSDAGKIHEQYF. The CDR3 DNA reads TGTGCCAGCAGTGATGCGGGGAAGATCCACGAGCAGTACTTC.

J is TRBJ2-5 and V is TRBV19, with D possibly TRBD2 on 5 matching bases. This CDR3 is built from 14 residues. With 6 bases removed from V and 2 bases from J, the gap between germline ends came to 13 bases. The germline V gene has CDR1 LNHDA and CDR2 SQIVND (reference sequence). The CDR3 region is CASSVTRGQETQYF. The CDR3, as DNA: TGTGCCAGTAGCGTTACTAGAGGGCAAGAGACCCAGTACTTC.

The V call is TRBV7-9, the J call TRBJ2-1, with TRBD2 matching over 12 bases. CDR1 and CDR2 from the germline V gene are SEHNR and FQNEAQ (reference sequence). This CDR3 contains 18 residues. V lost 4 bases and J lost 4; bases outside the gene matches: 11. CDR3 amino acids: CASSSRLRLAGEYNEQFF. Written as DNA, the CDR3 is TGTGCCAGCAGCTCGAGACTCAGACTAGCGGGAGAGTACAATGAGCAGTTCTTC.

This clone was seen only once. This chain links TRBV7-8 with TRBJ2-1, with 8 bases matching TRBD2. The ends lost 5 bases at V and 5 bases at J; junction bases unmatched: 8. Germline CDR1 reads SGHVS; CDR2 reads FQNEAQ. The CDR3 is 15 residues long. CDR3 in amino acids: CASSVRLAMDNEQFF. The CDR3 region has the DNA TGTGCCAGCAGCGTGCGACTAGCGATGGACAATGAGCAGTTCTTC.

The chain links TRBV6-5 to TRBJ1-2, with TRBD1 identical over 9 bases. This CDR3 is built from 13 residues. With V trimmed by 6 bases and J by 3 bases, 2 bases remained unmatched. Germline V lookup: CDR1 MNHEY, CDR2 SVGAGI. Here the CDR3 DNA reads TGTGCCAGCAGACAGGGGGCCCACTATGGCTACACCTTC. Translating gives CASRQGAHYGYTF.

This sequence joins TRBV6-4 and TRBJ2-2; 7 nucleotides agree with TRBD2. J lost 0 bases, V lost 5 bases, and 3 bases had no gene match. The length of the CDR3 is 15 residues. Germline V gene sequence: CDR1 MRHNA, CDR2 SNTAGT. In DNA, the CDR3 is TGTGCCAGCAGTCCACGGGGGGCGAACACCGGGGAGCTGTTTTTT. Encoded protein: CASSPRGANTGELFF.

This clone was counted once. This chain uses TRBV12-3 or TRBV12-4 with TRBJ1-5; D possibly corresponds to TRBD1 (5 bases). Deletions cut 6 bases from V and 7 bases from J, with 13 bases between. The CDR3 consists of 13 residues. The CDR3 here is CASSGGVVQPQHF. The CDR3 nucleotides are TGTGCCAGCAGCGGGGGGGTTGTACAGCCCCAGCATTTT.

The table lists this clone with a few counts. The V and J genes are TRBV15 and TRBJ2-3, with TRBD1 as a possible D gene (6 bases). Germline assignment: CDR1 LNHNV and CDR2 YYDKDF (reference sequence). The CDR3 has 15 residues. The germline V and J ends were trimmed by 4 bases and 3 bases, with 14 bases remaining between them. The CDR3 nucleotides are TGTGCCACCAGCAAAGTACAGGGAATAACAGATACGCAGTATTTT. Its translation: CATSKVQGITDTQYF.

The CDR3 DNA reads as TGTGCCATCAGTGCCAGGGAGGGCTCTGGAAACACCATATATTTT. Translation gives CAISAREGSGNTIYF. The rearrangement joins TRBV10-3 to TRBJ1-3, with D perhaps matching TRBD1 (5 bases). Between the trimmed V and J ends, which lost 4 bases and 0 bases, there was a span of 10 bases. The CDR3 has 15 amino acids. From germline, CDR1 is ENHRY and CDR2 SYGVKD.

This chain connects TRBV5-4 to TRBJ1-4; 7 bases map to TRBD1. Germline values: CDR1 SGHNT, CDR2 YYREEE (reference sequence). This CDR3 spans 13 amino acids. With V trimmed by 4 bases and J by 8 bases, 5 bases remained unmatched. The CDR3 here is CASSLGTDEKLFF. The CDR3, as DNA: TGTGCCAGCAGCCTAGGGACAGACGAAAAACTGTTTTTT.

The chain couples TRBV5-8 to TRBJ1-2, with D possibly matching TRBD1 (5 bases). V was clipped by 1 base and J by 9 bases, with 19 bases between them. The germline V gene has CDR1 SGHTS and CDR2 YDEGEE. The CDR3 extends over 15 amino acids. The CDR3 nucleotides are TGTGCCAGCAGCTTGATCGGCAGCTCCCCAGGGAGCTACACCTTC. Protein product: CASSLIGSSPGSYTF.